The 23 T cell receptor beta chains in this list originate from one sample, sequenced in a study of CD8 T cells in Susac syndrome. An amount of RNA that ranged from about 0.45 to 1 ug was reverse transcribed with random hexamers. TCRdb independently ran MiXCR on the immunoSEQ multiplex PCR reads; one entry per CDR3 protein. The data hold tens of thousands of distinct CDR3 sequences, with 90% to 95% observed a single time. Sequenced sample: CD8+ T cells from PBMCs. These receptors all stem from a human donor in good health.

The chain links TRBV5-4 to TRBJ2-7; maybe TRBD2 (6 bases). The V end was cut by 2 bases, the J end by 3 bases, with 21 bases between. The CDR3 covers 17 residues. Germline assignment: CDR1 SGHNT and CDR2 YYREEE (reference sequence). The CDR3 protein is CASSFSGTVEWDYEQYV. CDR3 DNA: TGTGCCAGCAGCTTCTCCGGGACTGTCGAATGGGACTACGAGCAGTACGTC.

This chain connects TRBV9 to TRBJ2-6; the D gene is possibly TRBD2 (5 bases). This CDR3 spans 17 amino acids. The V gene lost 4 bases and the J gene lost 1 base, with 15 bases spanning the gap. From germline, CDR1 is SGDLS and CDR2 YYNGEE. The DNA for the CDR3 is TGTGCCAGCAGCCCATGGACGGGGTTGTCTGGGGCCAACGTCCTGACTTTC. Translating gives CASSPWTGLSGANVLTF.

This chain connects TRBV27 to TRBJ1-5, with D maybe TRBD1 (6 bases). V dropped 5 bases and J dropped 9 bases, with 23 bases sitting between them. The CDR3 extends over 16 amino acids. In germline, CDR1 is MNHEY, CDR2 SMNVEV (reference sequence). The CDR3 DNA is TGTGCCAGCAGTCTCTCCGCCGGGACAATGGAGCGGCCCCAGCATTTT. Protein sequence: CASSLSAGTMERPQHF.

The chain uses TRBV9 and TRBJ1-4; weak D call: TRBD1 (5 bases). The CDR3 has 15 residues. Per germline, CDR1 SGDLS and CDR2 YYNGEE. The germline V and J ends were trimmed by 4 bases and 1 base, with 11 bases remaining between them. The DNA for the CDR3 is TGTGCCAGCAGCCCTCGGGACCTAACTAATGAAAAACTGTTTTTT. Its protein is CASSPRDLTNEKLFF.

The chain recombines TRBV5-1 with TRBJ1-2; D call uncertain. The V and J ends lost 4 bases and 3 bases respectively, with 19 bases between them. Germline CDR1 is SGHRS and CDR2 is YFSETQ. The CDR3 length is 16 residues. CDR3 sequence reads: CASSPKTDGLYYGYTF. The DNA of the CDR3 is TGCGCCAGCAGCCCAAAGACTGACGGACTGTACTATGGCTACACCTTC. The full variable domain, rest sourced from reference TRBV5-1 and TRBJ1-2, is KAGVTQTPRYLIKTRGQQVTLSCSPISGHRSVSWYQQTPGQGLQFLFEYFSETQRNKGNFPGRFSGRQFSNSRSEMNVSTLELGDSALYLCASSPKTDGLYYGYTFGSGTRLTVV.

This clonotype came up once. This rearrangement joins TRBV20-1 to TRBJ1-1; D unclear. Trimming removed 0 bases at V and 5 bases at J, with 13 bases between. The germline V gene has CDR1 DFQATT and CDR2 SNEGSKA (reference sequence). CDR3 length: 14 amino acids. In nucleotides, the CDR3 is TGCAGTGCTAGAGATCCCCCGCGCGTGACTGAAGCTTTCTTT. Its protein product is CSARDPPRVTEAFF.

The rearrangement uses TRBV29-1 and TRBJ2-1; 8 nucleotides align to TRBD1. Germline V gene lookup returns CDR1 SQVTM and CDR2 ANQGSEA. V lost 7 bases and J lost 8; bases outside the gene matches: 4. The CDR3 sequence is 11 residues long. The DNA of the CDR3 is TGCAGCGCAGACAGGGGAGATGAGCAGTTCTTC. It specifies CSADRGDEQFF.

The CDR3 protein is CASSHFSAGDYEQYF. The CDR3 bases are TGCGCCAGCAGCCACTTCTCAGCGGGGGACTACGAGCAGTACTTC. This chain joins TRBV5-1 and TRBJ2-7, with TRBD2 matching over 8 bases. Germline loops: CDR1 SGHRS, CDR2 YFSETQ. Trimming took 4 bases from V and 3 from J; bases not matched to a gene: 9. The CDR3 is made up of 15 amino acids.

The J gene is TRBJ2-3, the V gene TRBV7-8; no clear D gene. Trimming removed 1 base at V and 0 bases at J, with 8 bases between. The CDR3 loop spans 15 amino acids. Germline V lookup: CDR1 SGHVS, CDR2 FQNEAQ. The CDR3 region is CASSLEGTSTDTQYF. The DNA for the CDR3 is TGTGCCAGCAGCTTAGAGGGCACTAGCACAGATACGCAGTATTTT. The whole variable domain, filled in from reference TRBV7-8 and TRBJ2-3, reads GAGVSQSPRYKVAKRGQDVALRCDPISGHVSLFWYQQALGQGPEFLTYFQNEAQLDKSGLPSDRFFAERPEGSVSTLKIQRTQQEDSAVYLCASSLEGTSTDTQYFGPGTRLTVL.

The chain joins TRBV7-8 to TRBJ2-7; 9 bases are a match to TRBD1. The V gene's germline CDR1 is SGHVS and CDR2 FQNEAQ. The CDR3 length is 14 residues. The trim removed 5 bases at V and 3 bases at J, leaving 5 bases unmatched. The CDR3 loop reads CASSDDRGNYEQYV. Here the CDR3 DNA reads TGTGCCAGCAGCGACGACAGGGGGAACTACGAGCAGTACGTC.

The chain is built from TRBV14 and TRBJ2-1; no reliable D call. The CDR3 runs to 14 residues. CDR1 SGHDN and CDR2 FVKESK come from the germline V gene. Trimming cost V 5 bases and J 4 bases, with 12 bases left between them. In DNA, the CDR3 is TGTGCCAGCAGCGCCGACGTGGTATACAATGAGCAGTTCTTC. It is translated as CASSADVVYNEQFF.

The chain carries TRBV5-4 and TRBJ2-5, with 14 bases fitting TRBD2. J lost 4 bases, V lost 3 bases, and 8 bases had no gene match. The germline CDR1 and CDR2 sequences are SGHNT and YYREEE (reference sequence). The length of the CDR3 is 17 residues. CDR3 in DNA: TGTGCCAGCAGCTGGGGACTAGCGGGAGAGATGGGAGAGACCCAGTACTTC. Protein: CASSWGLAGEMGETQYF. The full variable domain, in which reference TRBV5-4 and TRBJ2-5 provide the parts outside the CDR3, is ETGVTQSPTHLIKTRGQQVTLRCSSQSGHNTVSWYQQALGQGPQFIFQYYREEENGRGNFPPRFSGLQFPNYSSELNVNALELDDSALYLCASSWGLAGEMGETQYFGPGTRLLVL.

The gene calls are TRBV12-3 or TRBV12-4 and TRBJ2-7; a weak D match, TRBD1 (6 bases). Trimming removed 0 bases at V and 7 bases at J, with 10 bases between. The CDR3 extends over 13 amino acids. CDR3 bases: TGTGCCAGCAGTTTAGCCACAGGGATTGAGCAGTACGTC. This codes for CASSLATGIEQYV.

The CDR3 loop is CASSYGSSGYNEQFF. CDR3 sequence (DNA): TGTGCCAGCAGTTACGGCAGTAGCGGATACAATGAGCAGTTCTTC. This chain connects TRBV6-5 to TRBJ2-1; the D gene is possibly TRBD2 (6 bases). Germline CDR1 is MNHEY and CDR2 is SVGAGI. The V gene lost 2 bases and the J gene lost 4 bases, with 12 bases spanning the gap. The CDR3 has 15 residues.

The V and J genes are TRBV27 and TRBJ1-6; 9 bases line up with TRBD1. The V segment lost 6 bases and the J segment 9 bases; nucleotides outside the gene matches: 6. Germline-derived CDR1 and CDR2 are MNHEY and SMNVEV (reference sequence). The CDR3 covers 14 residues. CDR3 nucleotide sequence: TGTGCCAGCAGGCTTACAGGGGGCGTTTCACCCCTCCACTTT. Protein sequence: CASRLTGGVSPLHF.

The J gene is TRBJ2-7, the V gene TRBV11-2; 7 bases map to TRBD2. Trimming removed 11 bases from V and 2 bases from J; junction bases left unmatched: 6. The CDR3 extends over 12 amino acids. Germline assignment: CDR1 SGHAT and CDR2 FQNNGV. The CDR3 here is CAVLRGAYEQYF. The DNA of the CDR3 is TGTGCCGTCCTCCGGGGGGCCTACGAGCAGTACTTC. Variable domain in full (rest from reference TRBV11-2 and TRBJ2-7): EAGVAQSPRYKIIEKRQSVAFWCNPISGHATLYWYQQILGQGPKLLIQFQNNGVVDDSQLPKDRFSAERLKGVDSTLKIQPAKLEDSAVYLCAVLRGAYEQYFGPGTRLTVT.

This clonotype was seen just once. The chain carries TRBV9 and TRBJ2-7; a possible D gene is TRBD1 (6 bases). V was shortened by 3 bases and J by 6 bases, with 10 bases between the two germline ends. This CDR3 comprises 12 residues. Germline assignment: CDR1 SGDLS and CDR2 YYNGEE. In DNA, the CDR3 is TGTGCCAGCAGCGGGCAGGGGTCCGAGCAGTACTTC. Its translation is CASSGQGSEQYF.

The gene calls are TRBV15 and TRBJ2-3; no clear D gene. CDR3 length: 16 amino acids. V dropped 3 bases and J dropped 0 bases, with 13 bases sitting between them. Germline CDR1 and CDR2: LNHNV and YYDKDF (reference sequence). CDR3 in DNA: TGTGCCACCAGCAGGGCAGTAGCCTCTAGCACAGATACGCAGTATTTT. As protein: CATSRAVASSTDTQYF.

The rearrangement joins TRBV14 to TRBJ1-3, with 9 positions matching TRBD1. Per the germline V gene, CDR1 is SGHDN and CDR2 is FVKESK. The trim removed 5 bases at V and 3 bases at J, leaving 5 bases unmatched. The CDR3 has 15 residues. The CDR3 region has the DNA TGTGCCAGCAGCGGGGACAGGGCGGTTGGAAACACCATATATTTT. Amino acids: CASSGDRAVGNTIYF.

V and J are TRBV12-3 or TRBV12-4 and TRBJ2-1, with 8 bases lining up with TRBD1. This CDR3 is 12 amino acids long. V shed 6 bases and J 12 bases; nucleotides not matched to a gene: 7. CDR3 sequence (DNA): TGTGCCAGCAGAGACGACAGGGGCGGGCAGTTCTTC. Translated, it gives CASRDDRGGQFF.

The chain carries TRBV5-6 and TRBJ2-5, with a tentative D call TRBD1 (6 bases). Trimming cost V 4 bases and J 4 bases, with 20 bases left between them. This CDR3 has 16 residues. Germline V gene data show CDR1 as SGHDT and CDR2 as YYEEEE. Written as DNA, the CDR3 is TGTGCCAGCAGCGCGCGCAGGGGCTCACAAAGAGAGACCCAGTACTTC. As protein: CASSARRGSQRETQYF.

The chain recombines TRBV5-1 with TRBJ2-5; 10 nucleotides line up with TRBD2. Germline values: CDR1 SGHRS, CDR2 YFSETQ. The V gene end was trimmed by 1 base and the J gene end by 5 bases; junction bases not matched to a gene: 5. The CDR3 is made up of 15 amino acids. The chain's CDR3 is CASSLSGGAFETQYF. In DNA, the CDR3 is TGCGCCAGCAGCTTGAGCGGGGGGGCCTTTGAGACCCAGTACTTC.

The chain joins TRBV7-8 to TRBJ2-7; D is ambiguous. The CDR3 consists of 14 residues. From germline, CDR1 is SGHVS and CDR2 FQNEAQ. V gave up 4 bases and J gave up 4 bases, with 14 bases separating them. The CDR3, as DNA: TGTGCCAGCAGCTATCACACCGGACCTTACGAGCAGTACGTC. It yields the protein CASSYHTGPYEQYV.